This record concerns one T cell receptor (beta chain) sequence. Its antigen is still unknown. Produced via immunoSEQ multiplex PCR; TCRdb's table is partial and in-frame only. Of 60,000 to 100,000 clones in the sample, under 95% were seen once. This sample is part of a study of T cell responses to AZD1222 COVID-19 vaccine. Study findings and constraints: Donors skewed white British and female; clonal diversity was possibly underestimated. Without day 14 samples, only post-peak T cell repertoires were studied.

The receptor was derived from an adult in good health. This sample comprised peripheral blood, obtained on day 0 of MenACWY control vaccination.

The CDR3 loop reads CASSLGVAGDLSDSPLHF. The CDR3 bases are TGTGCCAGCAGCTTAGGCGTGGCAGGGGATCTTTCGGATTCACCCCTCCACTTT. The gene calls are TRBV7-6 and TRBJ1-6, with D possibly TRBD1 on 6 matching bases. This CDR3 is built from 18 residues. V was clipped by 1 base and J by 8 bases, with 21 bases between them. From germline, CDR1 is SGHVS and CDR2 FNYEAQ.